This T cell receptor beta chain stems from a study of blood T cell repertoires in COVID-19 (dated by TCRdb to 2018 to 2020). For context, the study as a whole: Samples from collaborators originated in the United States, Italy and Spain and spanned both the acute and convalescent phases of COVID-19. Subjects who had been exposed to COVID-19, were actively infected with it, or had recovered from it provided the deeply sampled blood TCRbeta repertoires that made up the dataset. Where HLA class I and class II types were available, the types were taken from metadata supplied by the sample provider, not from assay-based typing. Sample metadata almost always included a de-identified subject ID, COVID-19 status, age in years and sex. The prospective study material was composed of cDNA or gDNA derived from T cells, B-cell-depleted T cells, or PBMCs. The repertoires were made available in a free public database intended to serve as a resource for research on the immune response to SARS-CoV-2. Samples came from the ongoing ImmuneRACE study (first 160 participants) plus 1,254 subjects from 6 global collaborators.

What the research found in general, with its limitations: The amount of clinical and demographic metadata varied by source and participant and was provided uncurated.

TCRbeta CDR3 regions were amplified from genomic DNA using the immunoSEQ Assay, a bias-controlled multiplex PCR. The published analysis was carried out like this. The number of nucleated cells in each sample was estimated by amplification of reference gene primers within the assay. Sequence reads were collapsed and filtered to measure the absolute abundance of every unique TCRbeta CDR3 rearrangement. For each sample, productive Simpson clonality was calculated as the square root of Simpson's diversity index over productive rearrangements. In its TCRdb copy, this immuneACCESS table keeps in-frame sequences only and misses some clones. Where compared with another copy, unresolved V genes explain less than half of these, and the others have no known cause. D and trimming come from the DNA, and the V and J calls and clone size come from that table. For this sample there are some 64,000 clones; over 65% appear just once. The leading ten clones occupy 13% to 15% of the sample.

This clone occurred a few times. Its antigen specificity is not known. Base qualities are not recorded, but no much larger clone differs from it by a single base. Its CDR3 holds 13 amino acids, cysteine through phenylalanine. Only the CDR3 DNA stays, 39 bases, in frame from base 1. The germline V gene specifies MGHRA as CDR1 and YSYEKL as CDR2. V loses 2 bases of germline sequence and J loses 4 bases, and the interval between the two ends is 9 bases. One collaborating source in Seattle enrolled patients during active infection and followed them longitudinally through the course of disease. The collaborating institutions used their own protocols to collect whole blood in K2EDTA tubes. For TCRbeta analysis, collaborator samples were shipped as frozen whole blood, as isolated PBMCs, or as DNA extracted from either sample type.

The source is a man in his 60s with COVID-19, enrolled during active disease. Sequenced material: peripheral blood. The chain couples TRBV4-1 to TRBJ2-7; the D segment could be TRBD1, given 6 matching bases. For the CDR3, the sequence is CASSQRTGYEQYF. The nucleotide sequence reads as follows: TGCGCCAGCAGCCAACGTACAGGGTACGAGCAGTACTTC.